This TCR beta chain was recorded in a study of OX40 agonist ivuxolimab in advanced cancers. Study at large: Patients were dosed intravenously with ivuxolimab at 0.01 to 10 mg/kg every 2 weeks.

The CDR3 is made up of 16 amino acids. V lost 4 bases and J lost 6; bases outside the gene matches: 9. Germline CDR1 is MGHRA and CDR2 is YSYEKL. Libraries were prepared by immunoSEQ multiplex PCR; TCRdb keeps only in-frame clonotypes and omits some of them. The sample holds around 64,000 clones, more than 70% seen once. Source: CD4+ or CD8+ T cells sorted from blood, taken in a trial of the OX40 agonist ivuxolimab. The receptor comes from an adult with an advanced solid tumor such as melanoma, head and neck, liver or kidney cancer. This chain links TRBV4-1 with TRBJ1-5; 10 nucleotides agree with TRBD1. This CDR3 reads CASSRLPTGGFQPQHF. CDR3 nucleotides: TGCGCCAGCAGCCGGTTACCGACAGGGGGCTTTCAGCCCCAGCATTTT.